These T cell receptor beta chains were read from a single sample in a study of human T cells and chemical hapten exposure. TCRdb passed the RACE reads through MiXCR, listing each CDR3 protein once. The table includes approximately 77,000 distinct CDR3 sequences, 7% to 8% detected once. The sample in question was whole blood, obtained in connection with sensitization to the hapten diphenylcyclopropenone (DPC). Every receptor here comes from a woman aged 30 to 39 with alopecia areata. Some clones in this sample may be carry-over from other donors' samples. Both conserved end residues are part of each CDR3. Each record gives: J gene, clone size, CDR3 length, V gene, D gene, CDR3 protein, CDR3 DNA. The D gene is left open where the match is weak. The size of a clone is reported for some rows only, either as once, few or many, or as a class for expanded clones.

j_gene: TRBJ1-1; abundance: few; len: 11; v_gene: TRBV29-1; d_gene: -; CDR3aa: CSAEGSYEAFF; CDR3nt: TGCAGCGCAGAGGGGAGTTATGAAGCTTTCTTT
j_gene: TRBJ2-3; abundance: many; len: 15; v_gene: TRBV14; d_gene: -; CDR3aa: CASSQGAGRPDTQYF; CDR3nt: TGTGCCAGCAGCCAAGGGGCGGGACGCCCAGATACGCAGTATTTT
j_gene: TRBJ2-2; abundance: many; len: 19; v_gene: TRBV12-3/TRBV12-4; d_gene: TRBD2; CDR3aa: CASTSIPGLAGGRTGELFF; CDR3nt: TGTGCCAGCACCAGCATCCCGGGACTAGCGGGGGGAAGGACCGGGGAGCTGTTTTTT
j_gene: TRBJ2-1; abundance: many; len: 16; v_gene: TRBV5-1; d_gene: TRBD2; CDR3aa: CASRSSGDGTYNEQFF; CDR3nt: TGCGCCAGCAGGAGTAGCGGGGACGGAACCTACAATGAGCAGTTCTTC
j_gene: TRBJ1-5; abundance: few; len: 15; v_gene: TRBV7-2; d_gene: -; CDR3aa: CASRPRGVGNQPQHF; CDR3nt: TGTGCCAGCCGGCCGAGGGGGGTAGGCAATCAGCCCCAGCATTTT
j_gene: TRBJ1-1; abundance: many; len: 14; v_gene: TRBV3-1; d_gene: -; CDR3aa: CASSQVGLNTEAFF; CDR3nt: TGTGCCAGCAGCCAAGTAGGGTTGAACACTGAAGCTTTCTTT
j_gene: TRBJ1-6; abundance: many; len: 16; v_gene: TRBV15; d_gene: TRBD1; CDR3aa: CATSRDRVSSNSPLHF; CDR3nt: TGTGCCACCAGCCGAGACAGGGTATCTTCGAATTCACCCCTCCACTTT
j_gene: TRBJ1-6; abundance: -; len: 17; v_gene: TRBV6-6; d_gene: TRBD1; CDR3aa: CASSPSQGSSYNSPLHF; CDR3nt: TGTGCCAGCAGCCCTTCACAGGGGAGCTCCTATAATTCACCCCTCCACTTT
j_gene: TRBJ1-1; abundance: many; len: 15; v_gene: TRBV20-1; d_gene: -; CDR3aa: CSARPSPGFYTEAFF; CDR3nt: TGCAGTGCTAGACCGTCCCCCGGGTTCTACACTGAAGCTTTCTTT
j_gene: TRBJ1-5; abundance: -; len: 13; v_gene: TRBV6-1; d_gene: -; CDR3aa: CASSEGNNQPQHF; CDR3nt: TGTGCCAGCAGTGAAGGGAACAATCAGCCCCAGCATTTT
j_gene: TRBJ2-1; abundance: many; len: 15; v_gene: TRBV11-2; d_gene: -; CDR3aa: CASSSAGTSYNEQFF; CDR3nt: TGTGCCAGCAGCTCGGCGGGAACCTCCTACAATGAGCAGTTCTTC
j_gene: TRBJ1-6; abundance: -; len: 14; v_gene: TRBV15; d_gene: -; CDR3aa: CATSREGVGSPLHF; CDR3nt: TGTGCCACCAGCAGAGAAGGGGTCGGATCACCCCTCCACTTT
j_gene: TRBJ1-5; abundance: few; len: 14; v_gene: TRBV19; d_gene: -; CDR3aa: CASSIDPGTRPQHF; CDR3nt: TGTGCCAGTAGTATAGACCCTGGGACGCGGCCCCAGCATTTT
j_gene: TRBJ2-1; abundance: few; len: 16; v_gene: TRBV20-1; d_gene: TRBD2; CDR3aa: CSAPPWGGFSYNEQFF; CDR3nt: TGCAGTGCGCCCCCCTGGGGGGGATTCTCCTACAATGAGCAGTTCTTC
j_gene: TRBJ1-2; abundance: few; len: 16; v_gene: TRBV20-1; d_gene: -; CDR3aa: CSARGRGPLGYYGYTF; CDR3nt: TGCAGTGCTAGAGGACGGGGGCCCCTCGGGTACTATGGCTACACCTTC
j_gene: TRBJ2-5; abundance: many; len: 17; v_gene: TRBV5-1; d_gene: -; CDR3aa: CASSLTSPDPLGETQYF; CDR3nt: TGCGCCAGCAGCCTGACAAGCCCGGATCCACTGGGGGAGACCCAGTACTTC